A single sample gave rise to the 20 T cell receptor beta chains below, sequenced in a study of CD8+ T cells in alopecia areata. Following extraction, RNA underwent reverse transcription to cDNA, which served as the sequencing template. Sequencing used immunoSEQ multiplex PCR; TCRdb keeps in-frame clones, though not all of them. This table has about 160,000 clones, 87% appearing once. The sequenced sample was CD8+ T cells sorted from blood, obtained at week 0. These receptors all stem from a human donor with alopecia areata.

V and J are TRBV29-1 and TRBJ2-2; no clear D gene. Looked up from germline, CDR1 is SQVTM and CDR2 is ANQGSEA. CDR3 length: 12 amino acids. The V and J ends lost 3 bases and 3 bases respectively, with 5 bases between them. The CDR3 loop reads CSVEPDTGELFF. CDR3 DNA sequence: TGCAGCGTTGAGCCAGACACCGGGGAGCTGTTTTTT.

This sequence joins TRBV19 and TRBJ1-2; D is uncertain. V was trimmed by 5 bases and J by 5 bases, leaving 15 bases between them. Germline loops: CDR1 LNHDA, CDR2 SQIVND (reference sequence). The CDR3 loop spans 14 amino acids. CDR3 coding DNA: TGTGCCAGTAGTCCGGGTCAGAACCTTTATGGCTACACCTTC. It encodes CASSPGQNLYGYTF.

The chain couples TRBV19 to TRBJ2-7; D unclear. Per the germline V gene, CDR1 is LNHDA and CDR2 is SQIVND (reference sequence). The V gene lost 4 bases and the J gene lost 3 bases, with 19 bases spanning the gap. This CDR3 is built from 16 residues. CDR3: CASSTLQGPTVYEQYF. The CDR3, as DNA: TGTGCCAGTAGTACATTACAAGGCCCCACTGTCTACGAGCAGTACTTC.

The J gene is TRBJ2-7, the V gene TRBV29-1; D might be TRBD2 (6 bases). The CDR3 loop spans 17 amino acids. V lost 0 bases to trimming and J lost 10 bases, with 28 bases between them. Germline assignment: CDR1 SQVTM and CDR2 ANQGSEA. The CDR3 reads CSVEDPGDTSPPTSQYF. The CDR3 region has the DNA TGCAGCGTTGAAGATCCGGGAGACACCAGCCCCCCTACGAGTCAGTACTTC.

The chain has TRBV29-1 and TRBJ2-5; 8 positions agree with TRBD2. The J call may not be correct, given that the DNA end is closer to TRBJ2-7. Germline CDR1 is SQVTM and CDR2 is ANQGSEA. The CDR3 is 12 residues long. This chain's CDR3 is CSGTSGSYEQYF. The CDR3 DNA reads TGCAGCGGAACTAGCGGCTCCTACGAGCAGTACTTC.

The chain couples TRBV6-5 to TRBJ2-2; 9 nucleotides match TRBD2. V was clipped by 8 bases and J by 6 bases; unmatched bases: 7. The CDR3 extends over 14 amino acids. CDR1 MNHEY and CDR2 SVGAGI come from the germline V gene. The CDR3 DNA reads TGTGCCAGCGAAAGTGGCGGGGGGGCCGGGGAGCTGTTTTTT. Its translation is CASESGGGAGELFF.

The CDR3, as DNA: TGTGCCAGCAGCTCAGGCCGGGACAGCTACTACGAGCAGTACTTC. This gives the protein CASSSGRDSYYEQYF. This chain uses TRBV7-6 with TRBJ2-7; 7 bases fit TRBD1. The CDR3 totals 15 residues. The junction had 9 bases not matched to a gene; V was cut back by 4 bases and J by 3 bases. The V gene's germline CDR1 is SGHVS and CDR2 FNYEAQ.

This clone has a handful of counts. The rearrangement links TRBV29-1 to TRBJ2-5; 12 bases align to TRBD2. The J call may be in error: the DNA end matches TRBJ2-7 better. Germline values: CDR1 SQVTM, CDR2 ANQGSEA. The CDR3 extends over 13 amino acids. This CDR3 is CSVVTSGSPEQYF. CDR3 DNA: TGCAGCGTGGTGACTAGCGGGAGTCCCGAGCAGTACTTC.

V and J are TRBV11-2 and TRBJ2-2; 8 positions match TRBD1. This CDR3 spans 16 amino acids. The germline CDR1 and CDR2 sequences are SGHAT and FQNNGV. The J segment lost 6 bases and the V segment lost 1 base, leaving 7 bases of the junction unmatched. CDR3 amino acids: CASSLGQGRLAGELFF. DNA for the CDR3: TGTGCCAGCAGCTTAGGACAGGGGAGATTGGCCGGGGAGCTGTTTTTT. Full variable domain (remainder filled in from reference TRBV11-2 and TRBJ2-2): EAGVAQSPRYKIIEKRQSVAFWCNPISGHATLYWYQQILGQGPKLLIQFQNNGVVDDSQLPKDRFSAERLKGVDSTLKIQPAKLEDSAVYLCASSLGQGRLAGELFFGEGSRLTVL.

The chain uses TRBV15 and TRBJ2-1, with 12 bases identical to TRBD2. This CDR3 has 16 residues. Germline V lookup: CDR1 LNHNV, CDR2 YYDKDF (reference sequence). V trimming: 1 base; J trimming: 6 bases; junction bases outside the gene matches: 4. The CDR3 nucleotides are TGTGCCACCAGCAGAGTTACTAGCGGGGGGACCAATGAGCAGTTCTTC. This gives the protein CATSRVTSGGTNEQFF.

This clone occurred once. The chain joins TRBV12-2 to TRBJ2-7; the table calls TRBD1, which could not be checked here. TRBV12-2 is labeled a pseudogene. The CDR3 is 12 residues long. CDR3: CASRLTTGTGIV. CDR3 sequence (DNA): TGTGCAAGTCGCTTGACAACCGGGACAGGGATCGTC.

This chain uses TRBV9 with TRBJ2-7; no definite D call. Trimming cost V 3 bases and J 2 bases, with 12 bases left between them. The germline V gene encodes CDR1 SGDLS and CDR2 YYNGEE. This CDR3 spans 14 amino acids. The CDR3 region is CASSALDIPYEQYF. Here the CDR3 DNA reads TGTGCCAGCAGCGCCCTCGACATTCCCTACGAGCAGTACTTC.

This clone was detected once. The CDR3 region has the DNA TGTGCCAGCAGCCAAGTTAGGCGGAGAGTCTTTGCCCATGAGCAGTTCTTC. Protein sequence: CASSQVRRRVFAHEQFF. V is TRBV4-2 and J is TRBJ2-1; D not resolved. This CDR3 has 17 amino acids. The germline V gene has CDR1 LGHNA and CDR2 YNFKEQ. V lost 1 base and J lost 8, with 21 bases in between.

The J gene is TRBJ2-7, the V gene TRBV30; 8 bases match TRBD2. This CDR3 comprises 20 residues. Germline assignment: CDR1 GTSNPN and CDR2 SVGIG (reference sequence). V lost 0 bases and J lost 0; bases outside the gene matches: 19. The CDR3 nucleotides are TGTGCCTGGAGTGTTCTAACTAGGAGAAGGGGACTAGGGTTCTCCTACGAGCAGTACTTC. Its translation is CAWSVLTRRRGLGFSYEQYF.

The rearrangement links TRBV9 to TRBJ2-3; D assignment may be TRBD1 or TRBD2 (6 bases each). The CDR3 is 15 residues long. Germline V gene data show CDR1 as SGDLS and CDR2 as YYNGEE. Trimming cost V 0 bases and J 0 bases, with 8 bases left between them. Written as DNA, the CDR3 is TGTGCCAGCAGCGTAGGGGGGGCAAGCACAGATACGCAGTATTTT. It translates to CASSVGGASTDTQYF.

The chain has TRBV6-5 and TRBJ2-1, with TRBD1 matching 8 bases. Germline-derived CDR1 and CDR2 are MNHEY and SVGAGI. V dropped 6 bases and J dropped 9; count of bases not matched to a gene: 7. This CDR3 region has 13 residues. The CDR3 region has the DNA TGTGCCAGCAGCCCTGGGACAGGTGGTGAGCAGTTCTTC. Translation: CASSPGTGGEQFF.

The rearrangement joins TRBV7-9 to TRBJ2-1; 7 bases are shared with TRBD1. The junction had 9 bases not matched to a gene; V was cut back by 2 bases and J by 5 bases. Germline loops: CDR1 SEHNR, CDR2 FQNEAQ (reference sequence). CDR3 length equals 16 residues. In nucleotides, the CDR3 is TGTGCCAGCAGCTTACCTTCTAGACAGGGAGACAATGAGCAGTTCTTC. Translation: CASSLPSRQGDNEQFF.

The J gene is TRBJ2-5, the V gene TRBV4-2, with D possibly matching TRBD1 (7 bases). The CDR3 contains 14 residues. Trimming left V 4 bases short and J 4 bases short, with 13 bases between. Germline CDR1 and CDR2: LGHNA and YNFKEQ. This CDR3 reads CASSPTGEVETQYF. For the CDR3, the DNA is TGTGCCAGCAGCCCAACAGGGGAGGTAGAGACCCAGTACTTC.

The rearrangement joins TRBV30 to TRBJ2-7; D is unresolved. CDR1 and CDR2 from the germline V gene are GTSNPN and SVGIG (reference sequence). This CDR3 has 10 residues. V dropped 5 bases and J dropped 5 bases, with 7 bases sitting between them. The CDR3 nucleotides read TGTGCCTGGCAGTCCCACGAGCAGTACTTC. It specifies CAWQSHEQYF.

The rearrangement joins TRBV5-1 to TRBJ2-1; no firm D call. The germline V and J ends were trimmed by 0 bases and 2 bases, with 9 bases remaining between them. Germline-derived CDR1 and CDR2 are SGHRS and YFSETQ. CDR3 length: 15 amino acids. The chain's CDR3 is CASSLAYGAYNEQFF. The CDR3 nucleotides read TGCGCCAGCAGCTTGGCTTACGGAGCCTACAATGAGCAGTTCTTC.